The 21 T cell receptor beta chains below all came from one sample that was sequenced in a study of CD8 T cells in ankylosing spondylitis. In TCRdb, the 5' RACE reads were re-called with MiXCR into one record per CDR3 protein. The repertoire holds approximately 150,000 distinct CDR3 sequences, with just over 9.5% as singletons. The specimen was blood, either unsorted or a sorted T cell fraction (not recorded which). The receptor source for this set is a female donor with ankylosing spondylitis or in good health (not recorded which).

This clonotype was seen a handful of times. The V gene is TRBV12-3 or TRBV12-4, the J gene TRBJ2-3; 7 nucleotides agree with TRBD1. With 4 bases clipped from V and 0 bases from J, the junction kept 4 bases outside the gene matches. CDR3 size: 15 residues. CDR3 amino acids: CASSWDSLSTDTQYF. CDR3 DNA sequence: TGTGCCAGCAGTTGGGACAGCCTTAGCACAGATACGCAGTATTTT.

The rearrangement links TRBV6-2 or TRBV6-3 to TRBJ2-2, with D possibly matching TRBD2 (6 bases). The CDR3 spans 15 residues. The germline V gene encodes CDR1 MNHEY and CDR2 SVGEGT. Between the trimmed V and J ends, which lost 3 bases and 3 bases, there was a span of 11 bases. The CDR3 sequence: CASSYSGDYTGELFF. DNA of the CDR3: TGTGCCAGCAGTTATTCGGGGGATTACACCGGGGAGCTGTTTTTT.

This clonotype was counted at least ten times. The chain carries TRBV7-2 and TRBJ2-3, with D possibly TRBD2 on 6 matching bases. CDR1 is SGHTA, CDR2 FQGNSA, per germline. The germline V and J ends were trimmed by 5 bases and 3 bases, with 15 bases remaining between them. The CDR3 contains 15 residues. The CDR3 loop reads CASSLGGTRTDTQYF. In DNA, the CDR3 is TGTGCCAGCAGCCTTGGGGGGACCCGGACAGATACGCAGTATTTT. The full variable domain, its missing parts supplied by reference TRBV7-2 and TRBJ2-3, is GAGVSQSPSNKVTEKGKDVELRCDPISGHTALYWYRQSLGQGLEFLIYFQGNSAPDKSGLPSDRFSAERTGGSVSTLTIQRTQQEDSAVYLCASSLGGTRTDTQYFGPGTRLTVL.

The V and J genes are TRBV6-1 and TRBJ1-2; the D gene is possibly TRBD1 (5 bases). Germline values: CDR1 MNHNS, CDR2 SASEGT. This CDR3 spans 14 amino acids. Trimming took 6 bases from V and 0 from J, leaving 11 bases between them. The DNA of the CDR3 is TGTGCCAGCAGACCCGGGGGGGCTAACTATGGCTACACCTTC. Translating it yields CASRPGGANYGYTF.

The chain couples TRBV2 to TRBJ2-2; TRBD1 aligns across 9 bases. V lost 6 bases to trimming and J lost 6 bases; unmatched junction nucleotides: 8. Germline CDR1 SNHLY, CDR2 FYNNEI. The CDR3 extends over 15 amino acids. The CDR3 region is CASSENRGRPGELFF. CDR3 DNA sequence: TGTGCCAGCAGCGAAAACAGGGGGCGGCCCGGGGAGCTGTTTTTT. Complete variable domain (other parts from reference TRBV2 and TRBJ2-2): EPEVTQTPSHQVTQMGQEVILRCVPISNHLYFYWYRQILGQKVEFLVSFYNNEISEKSEIFDDQFSVERPDGSNFTLKIRSTKLEDSAMYFCASSENRGRPGELFFGEGSRLTVL.

The rearrangement links TRBV6-2 or TRBV6-3 to TRBJ2-2; D perhaps matches TRBD2 (5 bases). The V end was cut by 2 bases, the J end by 7 bases, with 11 bases between. Germline loops: CDR1 MNHEY, CDR2 SVGEGT. The CDR3 contains 14 residues. The CDR3, as DNA: TGTGCCAGCAGTTACGGAGGTAGTGGCGGGGAGCTGTTTTTT. As protein: CASSYGGSGGELFF.

This clonotype was seen a few times. CDR3 residues: CASSSAGQGYNEQFF. As DNA, the CDR3 is TGTGCCAGCAGTTCTGCGGGACAGGGTTACAATGAGCAGTTCTTC. The chain recombines TRBV12-3 or TRBV12-4 with TRBJ2-1, with 9 bases lining up with TRBD1. The length of the CDR3 is 15 residues. V was clipped by 4 bases and J by 4 bases; unmatched bases: 5.

J is TRBJ2-5 and V is TRBV7-9; the match to TRBD2 covers 9 bases. The CDR3 length is 14 residues. Germline loops: CDR1 SEHNR, CDR2 FQNEAQ (reference sequence). V shed 4 bases, J shed 3 bases, and the junction held 3 bases outside the gene matches. The CDR3 loop reads CASSSAGGKETQYF. The CDR3, as DNA: TGTGCCAGCAGCTCGGCGGGGGGGAAAGAGACCCAGTACTTC.

In its sample, this clonotype was seen a few times. V is TRBV9 and J is TRBJ1-1; D remains unclear. Germline V lookup: CDR1 SGDLS, CDR2 YYNGEE. The CDR3 spans 15 residues. Trimming removed 3 bases from V and 0 bases from J, with 12 bases in between. This CDR3 reads CASSDHTRVNTEAFF. CDR3 in DNA: TGTGCCAGCAGCGATCATACCCGGGTGAACACTGAAGCTTTCTTT.

This clonotype was seen at least ten times. The V gene is TRBV15, the J gene TRBJ2-1; 10 nucleotides match TRBD2. This CDR3 has 16 residues. Germline-derived CDR1 and CDR2 are LNHNV and YYDKDF (reference sequence). Trimming cost V 5 bases and J 2 bases; bases outside gene matches: 6. The CDR3 loop reads CATSSRAGGPYNEQFF. In DNA, the CDR3 is TGTGCCACCAGCTCCCGAGCGGGAGGGCCCTACAATGAGCAGTTCTTC.

The sample holds a few counts of this clonotype. The rearrangement uses TRBV5-1 and TRBJ1-1; no definite D call. The CDR3 is made up of 13 amino acids. Trimming left V 4 bases short and J 4 bases short, with 11 bases between. Germline CDR1 is SGHRS and CDR2 is YFSETQ. The chain's CDR3 is CASSQLGLTEAFF. The CDR3 DNA sequence: TGCGCCAGCAGCCAGCTAGGCCTCACTGAAGCTTTCTTT.

This clonotype was seen a few times. This chain uses TRBV2 with TRBJ1-1; the D gene is possibly TRBD1 (5 bases). The CDR3 runs to 11 residues. Trimming removed 7 bases at V and 7 bases at J, with 10 bases between. CDR1 and CDR2 from the germline V gene are SNHLY and FYNNEI. CDR3 DNA: TGTGCCAGCACCGGGGGTAATGAAGCTTTCTTT. Protein product: CASTGGNEAFF. The variable domain in full, with the rest retrieved from reference TRBV2 and TRBJ1-1, is EPEVTQTPSHQVTQMGQEVILRCVPISNHLYFYWYRQILGQKVEFLVSFYNNEISEKSEIFDDQFSVERPDGSNFTLKIRSTKLEDSAMYFCASTGGNEAFFGQGTRLTVV.

This chain joins TRBV24-1 and TRBJ1-1; the D gene is possibly TRBD1 (5 bases). V was cut by 1 base and J by 5 bases, with 7 bases left in between. The CDR3 length is 13 residues. The V gene's germline CDR1 is KGHDR and CDR2 SFDVKD. CDR3 coding DNA: TGTGCCACCAGTGATTTATACAGGACTGAAGCTTTCTTT. Encoded protein: CATSDLYRTEAFF.

This clonotype has a handful of counts. The chain combines TRBV12-3 or TRBV12-4 with TRBJ2-7, with 13 bases lining up with TRBD2. CDR3 length equals 15 residues. V was pared by 4 bases and J by 2 bases, with 2 bases of the junction left unmatched. The CDR3 bases are TGTGCCAGCAGTTCGACTAGCGGGGGGACCTACGAGCAGTACTTC. This codes for CASSSTSGGTYEQYF.

J is TRBJ2-7 and V is TRBV6-5; 8 positions agree with TRBD1. Germline V gene data show CDR1 as MNHEY and CDR2 as SVGAGI. The V segment lost 2 bases and the J segment 2 bases; nucleotides outside the gene matches: 2. CDR3 size: 14 residues. This CDR3 reads CASSYTGQAYEQYF. The CDR3, as DNA: TGTGCCAGCAGTTACACGGGACAGGCCTACGAGCAGTACTTC.

This clonotype came up many times. This chain connects TRBV28 to TRBJ2-7, with TRBD2 matching 11 bases. The CDR3 covers 15 residues. Germline lookup yields CDR1 MDHEN and CDR2 SYDVKM. With V trimmed by 6 bases and J by 2 bases, 6 bases remained unmatched. DNA for the CDR3: TGTGCCAGCAGGGACAATAGCGGGAGGGCCTACGAGCAGTACTTC. Protein: CASRDNSGRAYEQYF.

This clonotype was found a few times. The CDR3 coding sequence is TGTGCCAGCAGCCAAGACTACGGGGGGGCGCGGTATGGCTACACCTTC. It specifies CASSQDYGGARYGYTF. This sequence joins TRBV4-2 and TRBJ1-2, with D possibly TRBD1 on 6 matching bases. Germline V gene lookup returns CDR1 LGHNA and CDR2 YNFKEQ. There are 16 residues in the CDR3. Trimming pared 0 bases from V and 5 bases from J, leaving 16 bases between.

This chain joins TRBV5-6 and TRBJ2-7; 12 nucleotides line up with TRBD2. V was clipped by 6 bases and J by 2 bases; unmatched bases: 9. The germline gives CDR1 SGHDT, CDR2 YYEEEE. The length of the CDR3 is 16 residues. As DNA, the CDR3 is TGTGCCAGCACCAGACTAGCGGGAGCCCTTGCCTACGAGCAGTACTTC. This translates into CASTRLAGALAYEQYF.

This clonotype was picked up many times. V is TRBV20-1 and J is TRBJ1-3, with D uncertain. The V gene lost 5 bases and the J gene lost 0 bases, with 11 bases spanning the gap. This CDR3 spans 14 amino acids. Per the germline V gene, CDR1 is DFQATT and CDR2 is SNEGSKA (reference sequence). The CDR3 sequence is CSARTSNSGNTIYF. CDR3 nucleotides: TGCAGTGCTCGGACTTCAAACTCTGGAAACACCATATATTTT.

This clonotype occurred a few times. V gene TRBV7-2 combines with J gene TRBJ2-1; 10 positions agree with TRBD2. Per germline, CDR1 SGHTA and CDR2 FQGNSA. This CDR3 spans 17 amino acids. J lost 4 bases, V lost 5 bases, and 11 bases had no gene match. The CDR3 DNA reads as TGTGCCAGCAGCCTACTTCTAGCGGGAGTGGGGTACAATGAGCAGTTCTTC. Translated, it gives CASSLLLAGVGYNEQFF.

The chain has TRBV7-6 and TRBJ1-4; 8 nucleotides align to TRBD1. The trim removed 4 bases at V and 6 bases at J, leaving 10 bases unmatched. The CDR3 runs 16 residues. Germline V lookup: CDR1 SGHVS, CDR2 FNYEAQ. The CDR3 DNA reads TGTGCCAGCAGCTCTTTCGCGACAGGGGCACATGAAAAACTGTTTTTT. This translates into CASSSFATGAHEKLFF.